The rows below give T cell receptor beta chains drawn from one sample of a study of STAT5B mutations in CD4+ large granular lymphocyte leukemia. Profiling relied on immunoSEQ multiplex PCR, and the TCRdb table lists in-frame clones only, not all of them. The sample lists over 30,000 clones, more than 65% occurring once. Sequencing input: CD4+ T cells from blood buffy coats. The receptors were sampled from a human donor in good health. Both conserved end residues are part of each CDR3. Each record gives: V gene, CDR3 protein.

v_call: TRBV18; cdr3_aa: CASSFGRGGETQYF
v_call: TRBV19; cdr3_aa: CASSFRTGNEQYF
v_call: TRBV7-2; cdr3_aa: CASSRIQLAGVGNEQFF
v_call: TRBV27; cdr3_aa: CASSLGQAFNEQFF
v_call: TRBV7-8; cdr3_aa: CASSLALTSWFF
v_call: TRBV6-5; cdr3_aa: CASSSGKEQYF
v_call: TRBV11-2; cdr3_aa: CASSLDRGSYEQYF
v_call: TRBV14; cdr3_aa: CASSLQETQYF
v_call: TRBV19; cdr3_aa: CASSDGREETQYF
v_call: TRBV10-3; cdr3_aa: CAISGDKAYEQYF
v_call: TRBV7-9; cdr3_aa: CASSLFLTSGLTDTQYF
v_call: TRBV4-1; cdr3_aa: CASSQGLPETQYF
v_call: TRBV19; cdr3_aa: CASSIEEGIGGTQYF
v_call: TRBV9; cdr3_aa: CASSAGTGISPLHF
v_call: TRBV7-2; cdr3_aa: CASSSPQPGGIGYF
v_call: TRBV7-2; cdr3_aa: CASSLDTLMGTQYF
v_call: TRBV18; cdr3_aa: CASSLSEPKGEQFF
v_call: TRBV6-5; cdr3_aa: CASRSGGREGYTF
v_call: TRBV19; cdr3_aa: CASSRDRGRGGYTF
v_call: TRBV7-6; cdr3_aa: CASSHFQGNTEAFF
v_call: TRBV6-1; cdr3_aa: CASSEYVGRANYGYTF
v_call: TRBV19; cdr3_aa: CASSAPSGQGPSGANVLTF
v_call: TRBV29-1; cdr3_aa: CSVRSGGFSGDTQYF
v_call: TRBV4-2; cdr3_aa: CASSQVGAGGVYEQYF
v_call: TRBV6-1; cdr3_aa: CASSGGTGGTYGYTF
v_call: TRBV19; cdr3_aa: CASSIIGGPLRANVLTF
v_call: TRBV11-2; cdr3_aa: CASSPLAGMNQPQHF
v_call: TRBV11-3; cdr3_aa: CASSLRPVGMNTEAFF
v_call: TRBV18; cdr3_aa: CASSPLLAGLAADTQYF
v_call: TRBV10-1; cdr3_aa: CASSDPRGFGANTGELFF
v_call: TRBV9; cdr3_aa: CASSPYSVSGELFF
v_call: TRBV7-9; cdr3_aa: CASSLGTPRDTGELFF
v_call: TRBV9; cdr3_aa: CASSSRQGAEGYTF
v_call: TRBV13; cdr3_aa: CASSLGGKGGNQPQHF
v_call: TRBV5-4; cdr3_aa: CASSLLGGVTEAFF
v_call: TRBV20-1; cdr3_aa: CSAAPQNEQFF
v_call: TRBV6-6; cdr3_aa: CARVAGVTTDTQYF
v_call: TRBV10-3; cdr3_aa: CAIRRQGADYEQYF
v_call: TRBV7-6; cdr3_aa: CASSPLGGGAGDTQYF
v_call: TRBV11-2; cdr3_aa: CASRRQGMNTEAFF
v_call: TRBV19; cdr3_aa: CASTSGGATATNEKLFF
v_call: TRBV19; cdr3_aa: CASSSPQTYNEQFF
v_call: TRBV7-9; cdr3_aa: CASSFPRTGNGYTF
v_call: TRBV2; cdr3_aa: CASSENGPLTGELFF
v_call: TRBV4-3; cdr3_aa: CASSQESFSNQPQHF
v_call: TRBV18; cdr3_aa: CASSPPGGGTDTQYF
v_call: TRBV5-1; cdr3_aa: CASGGIRDRGNNEQFF
v_call: TRBV5-1; cdr3_aa: CASSSPGDPTKQYF
v_call: TRBV4-3; cdr3_aa: CASSQGTSGANVLTF
v_call: TRBV7-2; cdr3_aa: CASIKGGRGTGELFF
v_call: TRBV21-1; cdr3_aa: CASSKVWGYGAGELFF
v_call: TRBV21-1; cdr3_aa: CASSKGANANYGYTF
v_call: TRBV25-1; cdr3_aa: CASSDTRLYGYTF
v_call: TRBV6-1; cdr3_aa: CASSERGAEAFF
v_call: TRBV4-3; cdr3_aa: CASSRTSGGGTQFF